The 26 T cell receptor beta chains in this list originate from one sample, sequenced in a study of shared clonotypes between healthy human individuals. CD8 cells regarded as naive lacked CD45RO, were positively chosen for CCR7, and omitted terminally differentiated effector memory CD45RA+ cells. Repertoires were generated with immunoSEQ multiplex PCR, while TCRdb's copy carries only in-frame clones and drops some. The sample holds 2 million or so clones, 85% to 95% seen once. Sequencing was done on a sample of naive CD8+ T cells sorted from blood. These receptors all stem from a man aged 18-30 years in good health.

The V gene is TRBV6-6, the J gene TRBJ1-2; no firm D call. CDR1 is MNHNY and CDR2 is SVGAGI in the germline V gene (reference sequence). The CDR3 has 15 residues. V was cut by 5 bases and J by 5 bases, with 18 bases left in between. In nucleotides, the CDR3 is TGTGCCAGCAGTCCTCTTCCCCCAGACCCTTATGGCTACACCTTC. It is translated as CASSPLPPDPYGYTF.

The chain combines TRBV6-5 with TRBJ2-7; D is possibly TRBD2 (5 bases). Germline assignment: CDR1 MNHEY and CDR2 SVGAGI. V lost 6 bases to trimming and J lost 10 bases, with 19 bases between them. There are 13 residues in the CDR3. The CDR3 nucleotides read TGTGCCAGCAGCCCATCCTGGGGTCGGGAACAGTACTTC. This encodes CASSPSWGREQYF.

The V call is TRBV5-6, the J call TRBJ1-1; a possible D gene is TRBD1 (5 bases). Trimming stripped 5 bases from V and 8 bases from J, with 19 bases between. Per the germline V gene, CDR1 is SGHDT and CDR2 is YYEEEE. The CDR3 is 14 amino acids. The CDR3 coding sequence is TGTGCCAGCAGTCCGGGACTCTCGACCCCAGAAGCTTTCTTT. Its protein product is CASSPGLSTPEAFF.

The rearrangement joins TRBV9 to TRBJ2-4; D is unresolved. Germline assignment: CDR1 SGDLS and CDR2 YYNGEE. The CDR3 runs 15 residues. Between the trimmed V and J ends, which lost 2 bases and 8 bases, there was a span of 17 bases. The CDR3 sequence is CASSVGNPPGDIQYF. The CDR3 bases are TGTGCCAGCAGCGTGGGTAACCCCCCTGGGGACATTCAGTACTTC. Complete variable domain (other parts from reference TRBV9 and TRBJ2-4): DSGVTQTPKHLITATGQRVTLRCSPRSGDLSVYWYQQSLDQGLQFLIQYYNGEERAKGNILERFSAQQFPDLHSELNLSSLELGDSALYFCASSVGNPPGDIQYFGAGTRLSVL.

This clone was counted once. The chain combines TRBV7-9 with TRBJ2-3; D unclear. CDR1 is SEHNR and CDR2 is FQNEAQ in the germline V gene (reference sequence). Trimming removed 5 bases from V and 11 bases from J, with 20 bases in between. CDR3 length: 14 amino acids. The CDR3 nucleotides are TGTGCCAGCAGCCTCGCGACGGCAGACGTGGAGCAGTATTTT. Translated, it gives CASSLATADVEQYF. The full variable domain, its missing parts supplied by reference TRBV7-9 and TRBJ2-3, is DTGVSQNPRHKITKRGQNVTFRCDPISEHNRLYWYRQTLGQGPEFLTYFQNEAQLEKSRLLSDRFSAERPKGSFSTLEIQRTEQGDSAMYLCASSLATADVEQYFGPGTRLTVL.

The chain uses TRBV10-1 and TRBJ1-2; D uncertain. CDR3 length equals 11 residues. CDR1 is WNHNN, CDR2 SYGVQD, per germline (reference sequence). V lost 11 bases and J 8 bases, leaving 15 bases between the germline ends. The CDR3 DNA reads TGCGCCCCCCTGGGCGGCTTGGGCTACACCTTC. Its protein is CAPLGGLGYTF.

Note on this clone: Other DNA sequences of this sample code for an identical CDR3. This chain uses TRBV19 with TRBJ1-2, with 10 nucleotides matching TRBD1. Germline trimming cut 6 bases from V and 3 bases from J; bases unmatched to any gene: 4. CDR1 and CDR2 (germline): LNHDA, SQIVND (reference sequence). The CDR3 totals 14 residues. CDR3 in amino acids: CASSPGTGDYGYTF. DNA for the CDR3: TGTGCCAGTAGCCCCGGGACAGGGGACTATGGCTACACCTTC.

This chain connects TRBV27 to TRBJ2-1; a possible D gene is TRBD1 (6 bases). The CDR3 totals 15 residues. Trimming stripped 6 bases from V and 4 bases from J, with 16 bases between. CDR1 and CDR2 from the germline V gene are MNHEY and SMNVEV (reference sequence). The CDR3 sequence: CASRQGTEPYNEQFF. The CDR3 coding sequence is TGTGCCAGCAGACAGGGCACAGAACCTTACAATGAGCAGTTCTTC.

The count of this clone is one. The rearrangement links TRBV7-2 to TRBJ1-6; D is uncertain. This CDR3 has 16 residues. The V end was cut by 5 bases, the J end by 6 bases, with 17 bases between. The germline V gene has CDR1 SGHTA and CDR2 FQGNSA. CDR3 bases: TGTGCCAGCAGCCTAGGATGGACGCCCCGTAATTCACCCCTCCACTTT. This sequence encodes CASSLGWTPRNSPLHF.

Points on this clone: Within the sample, other DNA sequences also encode this same CDR3. This chain uses TRBV6-5 with TRBJ1-1, with D possibly being TRBD1 (6 bases). Germline V CDR1 and CDR2: MNHEY, SVGAGI. There are 13 residues in the CDR3. The germline V and J ends were trimmed by 2 bases and 6 bases, with 10 bases remaining between them. CDR3 region: CASSYPGGPEAFF. For the CDR3, the DNA is TGTGCCAGCAGTTACCCCGGGGGCCCTGAAGCTTTCTTT.

This clone has a single count. The chain uses TRBV12-5 and TRBJ1-2; D might be TRBD1 (5 bases). CDR3 size: 18 residues. The germline V gene encodes CDR1 LGHNT and CDR2 FRNRAP. The ends were cut back, 5 bases at V and 3 bases at J, with 25 bases in the middle. In nucleotides, the CDR3 is TGTGCTAGTGGTGACCCTCAGGGTATCGGTAAGCGGGACTATGGCTACACCTTC. The encoded protein is CASGDPQGIGKRDYGYTF.

V and J are TRBV18 and TRBJ2-1; weak D call: TRBD1 (6 bases). V dropped 3 bases and J dropped 4 bases, with 10 bases sitting between them. Looked up from germline, CDR1 is KGHSH and CDR2 is LQKENI. This CDR3 spans 14 amino acids. CDR3 sequence: CASSPSQGYNEQFF. The CDR3 bases are TGTGCCAGCTCACCCTCACAGGGATACAATGAGCAGTTCTTC.

This chain links TRBV27 with TRBJ2-1; 9 bases match TRBD2. The ends lost 3 bases at V and 5 bases at J; junction bases unmatched: 8. The CDR3 sequence is 16 residues long. Germline loops: CDR1 MNHEY, CDR2 SMNVEV (reference sequence). This chain's CDR3 is CASSFGLARSHNEQFF. The CDR3 nucleotides are TGTGCCAGCAGTTTCGGACTAGCGCGATCCCACAATGAGCAGTTCTTC.

The V and J genes are TRBV5-6 and TRBJ1-6; 8 nucleotides line up with TRBD1. Germline loops: CDR1 SGHDT, CDR2 YYEEEE. Trimming took 2 bases from V and 7 from J; bases not matched to a gene: 5. The CDR3 contains 15 residues. The CDR3 coding sequence is TGTGCCAGCAGCTTAGTAACAGGGGGAAATTCACCCCTCCACTTT. Translation: CASSLVTGGNSPLHF. Full variable domain (missing parts from reference TRBV5-6 and TRBJ1-6): DAGVTQSPTHLIKTRGQQVTLRCSPKSGHDTVSWYQQALGQGPQFIFQYYEEEERQRGNFPDRFSGHQFPNYSSELNVNALLLGDSALYLCASSLVTGGNSPLHFGNGTRLTVT.

The chain joins TRBV7-9 to TRBJ2-7; D is undetermined. The V gene lost 5 bases and the J gene lost 1 base, with 15 bases spanning the gap. Germline V CDR1 and CDR2: SEHNR, FQNEAQ (reference sequence). This CDR3 spans 15 amino acids. The CDR3 here is CASSLGLPQSYEQYF. DNA for the CDR3: TGTGCCAGCAGCCTAGGATTACCCCAATCCTACGAGCAGTACTTC.

V usage is TRBV7-6 and J usage is TRBJ2-1, with 10 bases fitting TRBD1. Trimming cost V 0 bases and J 6 bases; bases outside gene matches: 2. The V gene's germline CDR1 is SGHVS and CDR2 FNYEAQ. The CDR3 is made up of 15 amino acids. The CDR3 bases are TGTGCCAGCAGCTTAGCGGGACAGGGGTCCAATGAGCAGTTCTTC. It is translated as CASSLAGQGSNEQFF.

The chain joins TRBV27 to TRBJ2-5; TRBD1 aligns across 12 bases. V dropped 8 bases and J dropped 5; count of bases not matched to a gene: 9. The germline gives CDR1 MNHEY, CDR2 SMNVEV (reference sequence). The CDR3 consists of 15 residues. CDR3 nucleotides: TGTGCCAGCGGGACGGGACAGGGGGCGCGGGAGACCCAGTACTTC. This gives the protein CASGTGQGARETQYF.

The V and J genes are TRBV29-1 and TRBJ1-2; TRBD1 might be the D (6 bases). V was trimmed by 1 base and J by 2 bases, leaving 14 bases between them. This CDR3 comprises 15 residues. The germline V gene has CDR1 SQVTM and CDR2 ANQGSEA. CDR3 loop: CSVEGEGGLNYGYTF. The CDR3 nucleotides are TGCAGCGTTGAAGGAGAGGGGGGGTTAAACTATGGCTACACCTTC.

This clone appeared a single time. The genes are TRBV6-5 and TRBJ1-2; no firm D call. Trimming removed 2 bases from V and 4 bases from J, with 11 bases in between. Per the germline V gene, CDR1 is MNHEY and CDR2 is SVGAGI. The CDR3 length is 14 residues. CDR3 bases: TGTGCCAGCAGTTACGGTCCCGATGTCTATGGCTACACCTTC. It codes for CASSYGPDVYGYTF.

The chain has TRBV11-2 and TRBJ2-1; 8 positions match TRBD1. CDR3 length: 16 residues. With V trimmed by 7 bases and J by 4 bases, 12 bases remained unmatched. Germline values: CDR1 SGHAT, CDR2 FQNNGV. The CDR3 protein is CASINWRQGRYNEQFF. The CDR3 bases are TGTGCCAGCATCAACTGGAGACAGGGGAGGTACAATGAGCAGTTCTTC.

CDR3 nucleotides: TGTGCCAGCTCTGATAAGTATAATTCACCCCTCCACTTT. Translated: CASSDKYNSPLHF. The V and J genes are TRBV9 and TRBJ1-6; D is unresolved. Germline V gene sequence: CDR1 SGDLS, CDR2 YYNGEE. This CDR3 is built from 13 residues. Trimming stripped 7 bases from V and 4 bases from J, with 9 bases between.

The chain carries TRBV9 and TRBJ1-2; D ambiguous. Trimming stripped 2 bases from V and 8 bases from J, with 10 bases between. The CDR3 runs 12 residues. Germline CDR1 reads SGDLS; CDR2 reads YYNGEE. CDR3 region: CASSVDDGGYTF. Here the CDR3 DNA reads TGTGCCAGCAGCGTGGATGATGGGGGCTACACCTTC. The variable domain in full, with the rest retrieved from reference TRBV9 and TRBJ1-2, is DSGVTQTPKHLITATGQRVTLRCSPRSGDLSVYWYQQSLDQGLQFLIQYYNGEERAKGNILERFSAQQFPDLHSELNLSSLELGDSALYFCASSVDDGGYTFGSGTRLTVV.

The rearrangement uses TRBV6-5 and TRBJ2-7, with TRBD1 as a possible D gene (6 bases). The V end was cut by 2 bases, the J end by 3 bases, with 11 bases between. CDR1 and CDR2 from the germline V gene are MNHEY and SVGAGI. The CDR3 loop spans 14 amino acids. CDR3 region: CASSYAVRGYEQYF. As DNA, the CDR3 is TGTGCCAGCAGTTACGCGGTCAGGGGCTACGAGCAGTACTTC.

The chain combines TRBV9 with TRBJ2-5; TRBD2 matches 10 bases. This CDR3 spans 15 amino acids. The germline V gene has CDR1 SGDLS and CDR2 YYNGEE. With V trimmed by 4 bases and J by 2 bases, 5 bases remained unmatched. CDR3 in amino acids: CASSRTSGYQETQYF. CDR3 nucleotides: TGTGCCAGCAGCCGGACTAGCGGTTATCAAGAGACCCAGTACTTC.

The chain uses TRBV5-1 and TRBJ2-1, with 14 bases that match TRBD2. Germline-derived CDR1 and CDR2 are SGHRS and YFSETQ. After removal of 0 bases from V and 0 bases from J, the junction contained 5 bases not matched to a gene. The CDR3 length is 19 residues. The CDR3 reads CASSLEGLAGDSSYNEQFF. CDR3 DNA sequence: TGCGCCAGCAGCTTGGAGGGACTAGCGGGAGATTCCTCCTACAATGAGCAGTTCTTC.

This rearrangement joins TRBV29-1 to TRBJ2-7; D might be TRBD1 (6 bases). Germline assignment: CDR1 SQVTM and CDR2 ANQGSEA. V shed 7 bases and J shed 4 bases, with 17 bases lying between them. The length of the CDR3 is 13 residues. CDR3 nucleotides: TGCAGCGCCAGGGGCGGACCGGGGTACGAGCAGTACTTC. Protein sequence: CSARGGPGYEQYF.